This is a list of T cell receptor beta chains from one sample in a study of technical replicates of blood from a handful of donors. The assay was immunoSEQ multiplex PCR, and TCRdb's table has in-frame clones only and misses some. Of tens of thousands of clones detected, around 94% appear once; the ten largest clones hold 0.2% to 0.3%. Sequencing input: T cells isolated from PBMCs. All receptors derive from a human donor in good health. Both conserved end residues are part of each CDR3. The order of the fields is V gene, CDR3 length, J gene, clone size, D gene, CDR3 protein, CDR3 DNA. The D gene is left open where the match is weak. Clone size appears in some rows only: once, few, many, or a class for an expanded clone.

>TRBV5-6|13|TRBJ2-7|NA|NA
CASSLAAGYEQYF
TGTGCCAGCAGCCTAGCCGCAGGTTACGAGCAGTACTTC
>TRBV5-1|11|TRBJ1-2|NA|NA
CASSLDTGYTF
TGCGCCAGCAGCTTGGACACCGGCTACACCTTC
>TRBV5-4|12|TRBJ2-1|NA|NA
CASSFSPNEQFF
TGTGCCAGCAGCTTCTCCCCCAATGAGCAGTTCTTC
>TRBV19|16|TRBJ1-4|NA|TRBD1
CASTNPGTGVVEKLFF
TGTGCCAGTACAAACCCCGGGACAGGCGTGGTTGAAAAACTGTTTTTT
>TRBV18|16|TRBJ2-7|NA|NA
CASSPAGWKTRYEQYF
TGTGCCAGCTCACCGGCCGGGTGGAAGACTCGCTACGAGCAGTACTTC
>TRBV9|15|TRBJ2-7|NA|NA
CASSARTSSSYEQYF
TGTGCCAGCAGCGCTCGGACTTCGAGCTCCTACGAGCAGTACTTC
>TRBV7-9|14|TRBJ1-1|NA|TRBD1
CASSLAQGATEAFF
TGTGCCAGCAGCTTAGCCCAGGGGGCGACTGAAGCTTTCTTT
>TRBV28|13|TRBJ1-2|NA|TRBD1
CASSLDRDYGYTF
TGTGCCAGCAGTTTAGACAGGGATTATGGCTACACCTTC
>TRBV9|14|TRBJ1-2|NA|NA
CASSVVPGSYGYTF
TGTGCCAGCAGCGTAGTCCCCGGTTCTTATGGCTACACCTTC
>TRBV2|14|TRBJ2-5|NA|NA
CASRTRQAQETQYF
TGTGCCAGCAGAACCCGACAGGCCCAAGAGACCCAGTACTTC
>TRBV27|16|TRBJ2-7|once|TRBD1
CASSLGRQGVSYEQYF
TGTGCCAGCAGTTTAGGTAGACAGGGGGTCTCCTACGAGCAGTACTTC
>TRBV28|15|TRBJ2-5|NA|TRBD1
CASSFGQVHQETQYF
TGTGCCAGCAGTTTTGGACAGGTACACCAAGAGACCCAGTACTTC
>TRBV5-1|14|TRBJ1-1|NA|TRBD1
CASSSTGMSTEAFF
TGCGCCAGCAGCTCGACAGGGATGAGCACTGAAGCTTTCTTT
>TRBV28|15|TRBJ1-2|NA|NA
CASRGRGGPNYGYTF
TGTGCCAGCAGGGGCCGGGGGGGACCTAACTATGGCTACACCTTC
>TRBV5-6|15|TRBJ2-3|once|TRBD2
CASSPREEYTDTQYF
TGTGCCAGCAGCCCCCGGGAGGAGTACACAGATACGCAGTATTTT
>TRBV29-1|13|TRBJ2-4|NA|TRBD1
CSVDRVSKNIQYF
TGCAGCGTAGACAGGGTTTCGAAAAACATTCAGTACTTC
>TRBV2|12|TRBJ1-1|NA|NA
CASYILNTEAFF
TGTGCCAGTTATATTTTGAACACTGAAGCTTTCTTT
>TRBV6-5|14|TRBJ1-6|NA|TRBD1
CASSGDRGGSPLHF
TGTGCCAGCAGTGGGGACAGGGGCGGTTCACCCCTCCACTTT
>TRBV2|13|TRBJ1-2|once|NA
CASSGGENYGYTF
TGTGCCAGCAGTGGGGGGGAAAACTATGGCTACACCTTC
>TRBV10-3|13|TRBJ2-7|NA|TRBD1
CAISWTGSDEQYF
TGTGCCATCAGTTGGACAGGGAGCGACGAGCAGTACTTC
>TRBV10-3|13|TRBJ2-5|NA|NA
CAISGDNQETQYF
TGTGCCATCAGTGGGGACAACCAAGAGACCCAGTACTTC
>TRBV6-1|12|TRBJ2-7|NA|NA
CASTREGVEQYF
TGTGCCAGCACCAGGGAAGGGGTCGAGCAGTACTTC
>TRBV7-3|19|TRBJ2-6|NA|TRBD1
CASSFNPRDRGAGANVLTF
TGTGCCAGCAGCTTCAATCCCCGGGACAGGGGAGCTGGGGCCAACGTCCTGACTTTC
>TRBV4-2|16|TRBJ1-4|once|TRBD1
CASSQPYQDRDEKLFF
TGTGCCAGCAGCCAACCGTACCAAGACAGGGACGAAAAACTGTTTTTT
>TRBV13|15|TRBJ2-5|NA|NA
CASSLGGLYQETQYF
TGTGCCAGCAGCTTAGGCGGACTATACCAAGAGACCCAGTACTTC
>TRBV19|14|TRBJ2-7|NA|NA
CASSFRVLTYEQYF
TGTGCCAGTAGCTTCCGGGTCCTTACCTACGAGCAGTACTTC
>TRBV9|14|TRBJ2-6|NA|NA
CASSGDSGANVLTF
TGTGCCAGCAGCGGAGACTCTGGGGCCAACGTCCTGACTTTC
>TRBV7-2|14|TRBJ1-5|NA|TRBD1
CASSTGQGRQPQHF
TGTGCCAGCAGCACGGGACAGGGACGACAGCCCCAGCATTTT
>TRBV28|14|TRBJ2-2|once|TRBD1
CASSPPDRAKWLFF
TGTGCCAGCAGCCCTCCCGACAGGGCGAAATGGCTGTTTTTT
>TRBV19|16|TRBJ1-2|NA|TRBD1
CASSIDGQGRSYGYTF
TGTGCCAGTAGTATAGACGGACAGGGGAGAAGCTATGGCTACACCTTC
>TRBV7-9|16|TRBJ1-1|once|TRBD1
CASSLVTGGSNTEAFF
TGTGCCAGCAGCCTTGTCACAGGGGGATCGAACACTGAAGCTTTCTTT
>TRBV23-1|18|TRBJ1-5|NA|NA
CASSQGTSYRVFNQPQHF
TGCGCCAGCAGTCAAGGTACCTCATACAGGGTTTTCAATCAGCCCCAGCATTTT
>TRBV13|16|TRBJ2-7|NA|TRBD1
CASSLADRGSFYEQYF
TGTGCCAGCAGCCTTGCGGACAGGGGCTCTTTTTACGAGCAGTACTTC
>TRBV5-1|14|TRBJ2-7|NA|TRBD2
CASSSTSGTYEQYF
TGCGCCAGCAGCTCCACTAGCGGAACCTACGAGCAGTACTTC
>TRBV19|15|TRBJ2-7|NA|NA
CASTLLRQVSYEQYF
TGTGCCAGTACCCTTCTAAGACAGGTTTCCTACGAGCAGTACTTC
>TRBV27|14|TRBJ1-1|once|NA
CASSFQIRNTEAFF
TGTGCCAGCAGTTTCCAGATCAGGAACACTGAAGCTTTCTTT
>TRBV14|12|TRBJ2-3|NA|NA
CASSLMLDTQYF
TGTGCCAGCAGCCTTATGTTGGATACGCAGTATTTT
>TRBV28|12|TRBJ2-3|NA|TRBD1
CASSNRDSLQYF
TGTGCCAGCAGTAACCGGGACAGTTTACAGTATTTT
>TRBV9|14|TRBJ2-5|NA|NA
CASSVATGWETQYF
TGTGCCAGCAGCGTAGCTACAGGTTGGGAGACCCAGTACTTC
>TRBV7-2|14|TRBJ2-7|NA|NA
CASSFDRTYYEQYF
TGTGCCAGCAGCTTTGACAGAACTTACTACGAGCAGTACTTC
>TRBV5-6|14|TRBJ2-1|NA|TRBD2
CASSWTSGYNEQFF
TGTGCCAGCAGCTGGACTAGCGGTTACAATGAGCAGTTCTTC
>TRBV7-8|15|TRBJ2-1|NA|TRBD1
CASRLGQGGYNEQFF
TGTGCCAGCAGACTGGGACAGGGAGGATACAATGAGCAGTTCTTC
>TRBV5-5|11|TRBJ1-1|NA|NA
CASNRNTEAFF
TGTGCCAGCAACAGGAACACTGAAGCTTTCTTT
>TRBV30|15|TRBJ1-1|few|NA
CAWRKQGGMNTEAFF
TGTGCCTGGAGAAAACAAGGAGGAATGAACACTGAAGCTTTCTTT
>TRBV5-6|16|TRBJ2-1|NA|TRBD2
CASSLGLAEIYNEQFF
TGTGCCAGCAGCCTAGGACTAGCGGAGATTTACAATGAGCAGTTCTTC